This TCR beta chain came from a study of shared clonotypes between healthy human individuals. On the study more broadly: Ranging from 18 to 49 in age, donors were two women and a few men.

The CDR3 totals 15 residues. Trimming at V came to 3 bases and at J to 4 bases, leaving 6 bases not matched to a gene. CDR1 MNHEY and CDR2 SMNVEV come from the germline V gene (reference sequence). A note on this clone: What it binds is unknown.

The assay used deep level. This table comes from immunoSEQ multiplex PCR, and its TCRdb copy is limited to in-frame clones, with some not included. Here the sample spans about 490,000 clones, roughly four fifths being singletons. Notes on the study in general: Tissues were not sampled, only blood, and their repertoires likely differ.

Caucasian adults living in Nashville, Tennessee, provided all samples. Sequencing was done on a sample of PBMCs. The chain combines TRBV27 with TRBJ1-3, with 7 bases lining up with TRBD1. The sequence derives from a woman aged 40 to 49 in good health. Some clones in this sample may be carry-over from other donors' samples. The CDR3 reads CASSLGGQFGNTIYF. The CDR3 coding sequence is TGTGCCAGCAGTTTGGGGGGACAGTTCGGAAACACCATATATTTT.